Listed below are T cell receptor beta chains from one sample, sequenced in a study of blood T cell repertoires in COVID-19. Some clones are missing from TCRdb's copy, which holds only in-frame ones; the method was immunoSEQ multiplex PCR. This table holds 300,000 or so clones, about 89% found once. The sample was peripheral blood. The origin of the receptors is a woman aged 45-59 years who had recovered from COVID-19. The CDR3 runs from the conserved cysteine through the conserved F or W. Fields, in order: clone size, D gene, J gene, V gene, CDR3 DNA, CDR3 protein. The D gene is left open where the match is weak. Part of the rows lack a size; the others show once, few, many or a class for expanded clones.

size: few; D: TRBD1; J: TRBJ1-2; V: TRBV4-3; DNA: TGCGCCAGCAGCCAACACTACAGGGGTGAATATGGCTACACCTTC; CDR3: CASSQHYRGEYGYTF
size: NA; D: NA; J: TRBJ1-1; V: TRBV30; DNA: TGTGCCTGGAGCGTGCAGACAGGCTATCCCACTGAAGCTTTCTTT; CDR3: CAWSVQTGYPTEAFF
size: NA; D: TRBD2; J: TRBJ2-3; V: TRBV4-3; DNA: TGCGCCAGCAGCCAAATAGCGGGAGCCCCCGCCGATACGCAGTATTTT; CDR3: CASSQIAGAPADTQYF
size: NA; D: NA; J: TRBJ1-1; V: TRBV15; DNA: TGTGCCACCAGGGAGGGGGGGGCAGGGACTGAAGCTTTCTTT; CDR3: CATREGGAGTEAFF
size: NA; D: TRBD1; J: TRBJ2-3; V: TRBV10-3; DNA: TGTGCCATCAGGGACAGGACCACAGATACGCAGTATTTT; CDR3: CAIRDRTTDTQYF
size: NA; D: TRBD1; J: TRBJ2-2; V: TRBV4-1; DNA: TGCGCCAGCAGCCAGACAGGGGGTGACACCGGGGAGCTGTTTTTT; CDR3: CASSQTGGDTGELFF
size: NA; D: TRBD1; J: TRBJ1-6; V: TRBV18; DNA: TGTGCCAGCTCACCAGTCCCACAGGGGAATTCACCCCTCCACTTT; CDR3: CASSPVPQGNSPLHF
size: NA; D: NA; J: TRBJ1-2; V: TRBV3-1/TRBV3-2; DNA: TGTGCCAGCAGCCAAGACAAGGGGAAGCAGTCCTATGGCTACACCTTC; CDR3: CASSQDKGKQSYGYTF
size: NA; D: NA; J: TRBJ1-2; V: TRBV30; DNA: TGTGCCTGGAGTGTAGTGCAGGGTGCTGCCTATGGCTACACCTTC; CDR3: CAWSVVQGAAYGYTF
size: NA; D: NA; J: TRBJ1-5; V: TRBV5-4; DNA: TGTGCCAGCAGCTTACAGGGCTACAATCAGCCCCAGCATTTT; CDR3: CASSLQGYNQPQHF
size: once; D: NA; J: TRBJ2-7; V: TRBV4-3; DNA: TGCGCCAGCAGCCGAGGTCTTGCGGATTCAAAATCCTACGAGCAGTACTTC; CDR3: CASSRGLADSKSYEQYF
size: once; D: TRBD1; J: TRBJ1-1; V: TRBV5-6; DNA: TGTGCCAGCAGCTTGGGACAGGGGACGGGCACTGAAGCTTTCTTT; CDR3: CASSLGQGTGTEAFF
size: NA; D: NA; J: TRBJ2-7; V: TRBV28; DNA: TGTGCCAGCCTCGGGGGTAGCGCCTACGAGCAGTACTTC; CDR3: CASLGGSAYEQYF
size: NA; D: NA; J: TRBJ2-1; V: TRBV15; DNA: TGTGCCACCAGCAGAGGTGTCGGCTACAATGAGCAGTTCTTC; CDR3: CATSRGVGYNEQFF
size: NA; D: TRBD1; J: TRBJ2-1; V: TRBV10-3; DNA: TGTGCCACTCAAGGACAGGGGTCCTACAATGAGCAGTTCTTC; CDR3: CATQGQGSYNEQFF
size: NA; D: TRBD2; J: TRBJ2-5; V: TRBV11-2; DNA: TGTGCCAGCAGCCTGTTAGGACTAGCGGGAGAGACCCAGTACTTC; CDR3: CASSLLGLAGETQYF
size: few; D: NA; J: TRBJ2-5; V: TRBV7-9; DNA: TGTGCCAGCAGCAATATTTTTACTGCCGGAGAAGAGACCCAGTACTTC; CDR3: CASSNIFTAGEETQYF
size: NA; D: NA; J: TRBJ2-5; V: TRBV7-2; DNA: TGTGCCAGCAGCTTATGGAGCCGCGGGGTCGGGGAGACCCAGTACTTC; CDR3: CASSLWSRGVGETQYF
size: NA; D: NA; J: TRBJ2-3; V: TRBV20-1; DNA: TGCAGTGCTAGTAGCCCTTTAAGCACAGATACGCAGTATTTT; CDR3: CSASSPLSTDTQYF
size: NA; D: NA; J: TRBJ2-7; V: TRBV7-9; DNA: TGTGCCAGCAGCTTAGACGTCAGCTACGAGCAGTACTTC; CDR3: CASSLDVSYEQYF
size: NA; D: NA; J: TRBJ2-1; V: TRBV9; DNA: TGTGCCAGCAGCGACGGAGGGAACTCCTACAATGAGCAGTTCTTC; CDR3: CASSDGGNSYNEQFF
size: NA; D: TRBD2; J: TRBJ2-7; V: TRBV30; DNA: TGTGCCTGGAGTTACCCGGGGGGGTCCTACGAGCAGTACTTC; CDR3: CAWSYPGGSYEQYF
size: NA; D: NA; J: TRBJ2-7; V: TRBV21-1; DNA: TGTGCCAGCAGCGACATCGTCGGGGGGTACGAGCAGTACTTC; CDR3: CASSDIVGGYEQYF
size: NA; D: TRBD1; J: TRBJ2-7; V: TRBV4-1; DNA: TGCGCCAGCAGCCAAGAAAGGGGGCTTAGCGAGCAGTACTTC; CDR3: CASSQERGLSEQYF
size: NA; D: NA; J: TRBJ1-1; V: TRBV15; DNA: TGTGCCACCGGGGCGGATTTGGACACTGAAGCTTTCTTT; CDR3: CATGADLDTEAFF
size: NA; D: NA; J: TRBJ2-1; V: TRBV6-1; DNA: TGTGCCAGCAGTGAACACCTCGGGAATGAGCAGTTCTTC; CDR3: CASSEHLGNEQFF
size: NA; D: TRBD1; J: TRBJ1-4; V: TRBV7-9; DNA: TGTGCCAGCAGCCTGTGGGACAGTGCAACTAATGAAAAACTGTTTTTT; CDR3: CASSLWDSATNEKLFF
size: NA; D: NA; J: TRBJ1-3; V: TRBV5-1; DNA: TGCGCCAGCAGCTCGAGCTCTGGAAACACCATATATTTT; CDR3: CASSSSSGNTIYF
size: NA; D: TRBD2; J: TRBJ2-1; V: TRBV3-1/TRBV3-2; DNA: TGTGCCAGCAGCCAAGAGGGACTAGGCGATGAGCAGTTCTTC; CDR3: CASSQEGLGDEQFF
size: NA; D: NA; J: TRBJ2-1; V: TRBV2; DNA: TGTGCCAGCACTAGCAGGGGACCCTCCAGCTCCTACAATGAGCAGTTCTTC; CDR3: CASTSRGPSSSYNEQFF
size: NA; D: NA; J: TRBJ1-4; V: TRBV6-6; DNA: TGTGCCAGCAGTTACTCGGGGCAGGGTGGTGAAAAACTGTTTTTT; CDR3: CASSYSGQGGEKLFF